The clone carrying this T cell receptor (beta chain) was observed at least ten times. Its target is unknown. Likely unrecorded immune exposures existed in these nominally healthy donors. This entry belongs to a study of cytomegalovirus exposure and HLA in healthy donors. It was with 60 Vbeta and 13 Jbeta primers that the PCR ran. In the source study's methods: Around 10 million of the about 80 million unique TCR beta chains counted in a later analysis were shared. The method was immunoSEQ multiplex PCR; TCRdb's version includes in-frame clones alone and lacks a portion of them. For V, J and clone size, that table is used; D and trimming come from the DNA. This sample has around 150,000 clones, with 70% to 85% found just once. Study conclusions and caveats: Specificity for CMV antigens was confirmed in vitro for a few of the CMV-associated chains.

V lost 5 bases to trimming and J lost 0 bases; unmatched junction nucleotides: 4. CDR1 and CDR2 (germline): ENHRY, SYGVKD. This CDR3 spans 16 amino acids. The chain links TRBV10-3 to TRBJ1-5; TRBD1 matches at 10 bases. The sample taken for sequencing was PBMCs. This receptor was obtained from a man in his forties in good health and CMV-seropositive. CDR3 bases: TGTGCCATCAGTAGGGACAGGGGTTATAGCAATCAGCCCCAGCATTTT. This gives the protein CAISRDRGYSNQPQHF.